This T cell receptor beta chain was identified in a study of shared clonotypes between healthy human individuals. Looking at the study overall: Donor composition was a couple of women and three men, aged 18 to 49. Each donor's CD4 naive and CD4 memory cells filled three plates apiece, CD8 naive two, and CD8 memory one.

Terminally differentiated effector memory CD45RA+ cells were excluded by CCR7 positive selection of CD45RO-negative cells. Everyone who donated was a Caucasian adult who lived in Nashville, Tennessee. Germline lookup yields CDR1 LNHDA and CDR2 SQIVND (reference sequence). This CDR3 is 16 amino acids long. J was trimmed by 5 bases and V by 5 bases; bases with no gene match: 10. Assay runs were performed at deep level. Data came from immunoSEQ multiplex PCR; TCRdb stores just in-frame clones and leaves some out. The repertoire holds over 2 million clones, with approximately 94% as singletons. Sequenced input: naive CD8+ T cells sorted from blood. The chain carries TRBV19 and TRBJ2-1; TRBD2 matches 9 bases. This sequence was found in a man aged 18 to 35 in good health. The CDR3 loop reads CASSVGWLAGDNEQFF. The CDR3 DNA reads TGTGCCAGTAGTGTGGGGTGGTTAGCGGGAGACAATGAGCAGTTCTTC.